In its sample, the clone carrying this T cell receptor beta chain was seen many times. CDR1 is SGHRS, CDR2 YFSETQ, per germline. V shed 0 bases and J shed 4 bases, with 7 bases lying between them. The CDR3 is 14 residues long. This sample is drawn from a study of neurological immune-mediated disorders. Each CDR3 protein is one row after TCRdb ran MiXCR on the 5' RACE reads. Among roughly 44,000 distinct CDR3 sequences listed, about 6% were seen once. The specimen was CD4+ T cells from blood. The source is a woman between 35 and 50 years old in good health. This chain links TRBV5-1 with TRBJ2-2, with D perhaps matching TRBD2 (6 bases). This CDR3 is CASSLAEGTGELFF. The CDR3, as DNA: TGCGCCAGCAGCTTGGCGGAGGGCACCGGGGAGCTGTTTTTT.